These T cell receptor beta chains were read from a single sample in a study of OX40 agonist ivuxolimab in advanced cancers. TCRdb's copy holds only in-frame clones and misses some; the assay was immunoSEQ multiplex PCR. The table has fewer than 55,000 clones, 65% to 85% seen once. The material sequenced was CD4+ or CD8+ T cells sorted from blood, taken in a trial of the OX40 agonist ivuxolimab. The receptors originated from an adult with an advanced solid tumor such as melanoma, head and neck, liver or kidney cancer. Both conserved end residues are part of each CDR3. D genes are given only for firm matches. Rows may omit the clone size; those that give it use once, few, many or a size class.

v_gene	j_gene	d_gene	abundance	CDR3nt	CDR3aa
TRBV11-1	TRBJ2-2	-	-	TGTGCCAGCAGCCGACTTTTGTGGTTAGAGGGCACCGGGGAGCTGTTTTTT	CASSRLLWLEGTGELFF
TRBV5-6	TRBJ2-3	-	-	TGTGCCAGCAGCCTAGAAGCGGTTAGCACAGATACGCAGTATTTT	CASSLEAVSTDTQYF
TRBV2	TRBJ2-3	-	-	TGTGCCAGCAGTGCATTCGATGGGGTCACAGATACGCAGTATTTT	CASSAFDGVTDTQYF
TRBV29-1	TRBJ1-1	-	-	TGCAGCGTTCTCCAGCGGGGGCAGAACACTGAAGCTTTCTTT	CSVLQRGQNTEAFF
TRBV29-1	TRBJ2-5	-	-	TGCAGCGTTGAACCGGGGACCCCCGGGACCCAGTACTTC	CSVEPGTPGTQYF
TRBV6-5	TRBJ2-1	TRBD1	few	TGTGCCAGCAGTTACCGGGGACAGTACAATGAGCAGTTCTTC	CASSYRGQYNEQFF
TRBV21-1	TRBJ1-6	-	few	TGTGCCAGCAGCAAGGACGGCGTCCGGGACAGAAATTCACCCCTCCACTTT	CASSKDGVRDRNSPLHF
TRBV5-4	TRBJ2-2	-	-	TGTGCCAGCAGCTTGACCCAATTTCTTGATTACACCGGGGAGCTGTTTTTT	CASSLTQFLDYTGELFF
TRBV27	TRBJ2-7	-	-	TGTGCCAGCAGTTTAGGGTACGAGCAGTACTTC	CASSLGYEQYF
TRBV18	TRBJ1-2	-	-	TGTGCCAGCTCACCAGGGACTGGCTACACCTTC	CASSPGTGYTF
TRBV7-9	TRBJ2-3	-	-	TGTGCCAGCACCCCGGTAGCCTCAAACACAGATACGCAGTATTTT	CASTPVASNTDTQYF
TRBV5-1	TRBJ1-3	-	-	TGCGCCAGCAGCTTGGAGGCAGGTAACACCATATATTTT	CASSLEAGNTIYF
TRBV15	TRBJ2-5	-	-	TGTGCCACCAGCAGAGGTCCCGGCGGGGAGACCCAGTACTTC	CATSRGPGGETQYF
TRBV5-1	TRBJ2-7	TRBD2	few	TGCGCCAGCAGCTTGAAACTAGCGGGCATGGGGGAGCAGTACTTC	CASSLKLAGMGEQYF
TRBV7-6	TRBJ2-1	-	-	TGTGCCAGCAGCGGCCGACGGGCCAACAATGAGCAGTTCTTC	CASSGRRANNEQFF
TRBV11-3	TRBJ2-7	-	-	TGTGCCAGCAGCCCCTCAGGTTCCTACGAGCAGTACTTC	CASSPSGSYEQYF
TRBV7-9	TRBJ1-1	-	-	TGTGCCAGCAGCTCAACGCGACCCCCGAACACTGAAGCTTTCTTT	CASSSTRPPNTEAFF
TRBV7-2	TRBJ1-4	-	-	TGTGCCAGCAGCTTGGACCCTCGAGATGAAAAACTGTTTTTT	CASSLDPRDEKLFF
TRBV6-1	TRBJ2-7	-	-	TGTGCCAGCAGTGAAGGATATCCGGGACTGATACCATACGAGCAGTACTTC	CASSEGYPGLIPYEQYF
TRBV11-2	TRBJ1-3	-	-	TGTGCCAGCAGCTTATCGGGCGGCTCTGGAAACACCATATATTTT	CASSLSGGSGNTIYF
TRBV27	TRBJ1-6	-	-	TGTGCCAGTAAACAGGGAAGCTCCTATAATTCACCCCTCCACTTT	CASKQGSSYNSPLHF
TRBV6-4	TRBJ2-3	-	-	TGTGCCAGCAGTGTGGGACGGACAGATACGCAGTATTTT	CASSVGRTDTQYF
TRBV19	TRBJ2-7	-	-	TGTGCCAGTAGTATAGATGCTGTCGGCTTGAGGTCCTACGAGCAGTACTTC	CASSIDAVGLRSYEQYF
TRBV2	TRBJ1-2	-	-	TGTGCCAGCAGTGAAAACTATGGCCACACCTTC	CASSENYGHTF
TRBV7-8	TRBJ1-5	TRBD1	-	TGTGCCAGCAGCTTAGAAGAGACAGGGGGTCGCAGCAATCAGCCCCAGCATTTT	CASSLEETGGRSNQPQHF
TRBV5-1	TRBJ2-1	TRBD2	few	TGCGCCAGCAGCTTGGTAGCGGGAAACGAGCAGTTCTTC	CASSLVAGNEQFF
TRBV5-1	TRBJ2-1	-	-	TGCGCCAGCAGCTTGGCCTATGGGAGATCCTACAATGAGCAGTTCTTC	CASSLAYGRSYNEQFF
TRBV11-2	TRBJ2-3	-	few	TGTGCCAGCAGTCCAAGCGTGGGAGTTCAGGGTGAGGATACGCAGTATTTT	CASSPSVGVQGEDTQYF
TRBV9	TRBJ1-2	TRBD1	-	TGTGCCAGCAGATCGGGACAGTCTAACTATGGCTACACCTTC	CASRSGQSNYGYTF
TRBV6-6	TRBJ2-3	TRBD1	once	TGTGCCAGCAGTCCTGGACAGGGGGGCACAGATACGCAGTATTTT	CASSPGQGGTDTQYF
TRBV7-2	TRBJ2-7	-	-	TGTGCCAGCAGCCCTGGTGGAGGGTCAAGGTACGAGCAGTACTTC	CASSPGGGSRYEQYF
TRBV15	TRBJ2-7	-	-	TGTGCCACCAGCAGAGAGACTAGTGGTTTCGGCGAGCAGTACTTC	CATSRETSGFGEQYF
TRBV18	TRBJ2-3	-	-	TGTGCCAGCTCACGCGGAACGGGGAAAAGCACAGATACGCAGTATTTT	CASSRGTGKSTDTQYF
TRBV9	TRBJ2-2	TRBD2	-	TGTGCCAGCAGCCTAGGACTAGCGGGAGGTACCGGGGAGCTGTTTTTT	CASSLGLAGGTGELFF
TRBV27	TRBJ2-6	-	-	TGTGCCAGCAGTTTAGTCATAGGGGAAGGGGCCAACGTCCTGACTTTC	CASSLVIGEGANVLTF
TRBV10-2	TRBJ1-2	-	-	TGCGCCAGCAGCAATGCAGGGGTTGGCTACACCTTC	CASSNAGVGYTF
TRBV5-1	TRBJ1-1	-	once	TGCGCCAGCAGCTTGGGACAGATGAACACTGAAGCTTTCTTT	CASSLGQMNTEAFF
TRBV14	TRBJ1-1	-	-	TGTGCCAGCAGCCGGGGACCTACCACTGAAGCTTTCTTT	CASSRGPTTEAFF
TRBV7-8	TRBJ2-1	-	-	TGTGCCAGCAGTTACGTGGATCTTCGGAATGAGCAGTTCTTC	CASSYVDLRNEQFF
TRBV2	TRBJ2-7	TRBD1	-	TGTGCCAGCAGCGCCGGGACAGGGAGGAACGAGCAGTACTTC	CASSAGTGRNEQYF
TRBV12-5	TRBJ2-1	-	-	TGTGCTAGTGGTTTGATAATACGGACTCTACGGGGGTACAATGAGCAGTTCTTC	CASGLIIRTLRGYNEQFF
TRBV7-2	TRBJ2-3	-	-	TGTGCCAGCAGCTTAACGGCAGATACGCAGTATTTT	CASSLTADTQYF
TRBV7-4	TRBJ2-5	-	-	TGTGCCAGCAGCTTCGCCGCAGGGCATGGAGAGACCCAGTACTTC	CASSFAAGHGETQYF
TRBV11-2	TRBJ2-1	TRBD2	-	TGTGCCAGCAGCTCCCGAAGGCCGGGACTAGCCCCATACAATGAGCAGTTCTTC	CASSSRRPGLAPYNEQFF
TRBV4-3	TRBJ2-7	-	few	TGCGCCAGCAGCCAATCTAAGAGGATCGACCTCTACGAGCAGTACTTC	CASSQSKRIDLYEQYF
TRBV10-2	TRBJ2-3	-	-	TGCGCCAGCAGTGTGCAGGACCCCAGCGGTACGCAGTATTTT	CASSVQDPSGTQYF
TRBV19	TRBJ2-1	TRBD1	-	TGTGCCAGTAGTACGGGACAGGAGTACAATGAGCAGTTCTTC	CASSTGQEYNEQFF
TRBV6-1	TRBJ2-1	-	-	TGTGCCAGCGTCGAACCGCGCGCTCGGAATGAGCAGTTCTTC	CASVEPRARNEQFF
TRBV19	TRBJ1-1	-	-	TGTGCCAGTAGTATCACGGGCAGCACTGAAGCTTTCTTT	CASSITGSTEAFF
TRBV28	TRBJ2-3	TRBD2	-	TGTGCCAGCAGTTTATGGTCACTAGCGGGAGGGCCTGGTACGCAGTATTTT	CASSLWSLAGGPGTQYF